This entry concerns a single TCR beta chain. No antigen is known for it. These data belong to a study of T-cell memory formation after mild COVID-19. Regarding the study as a whole: Clones contracting across day 15 to 85 had a balanced CD4/CD8 profile; later expanding clones leaned CD4+. For contracting clones, CD4+ ones sat mainly in CM and EM, CD8+ in EMRA. Researchers found some responding clones in pre-infection memory, a sign that cross-reactive memory joined.

The CDR3 runs 19 residues. V was trimmed by 0 bases and J by 0 bases, leaving 19 bases between them. The germline gives CDR1 SGHRS, CDR2 YFSETQ. Amplification by 5'RACE using constant-segment primers produced TCR alpha and TCR beta cDNA libraries that carried sample barcodes and UMIs. TCRdb re-called the 5' RACE reads through MiXCR, storing one row per CDR3 protein. Among hundreds of thousands of distinct CDR3 sequences listed, around 25% were seen once. The rearrangement joins TRBV5-1 to TRBJ2-1, with D perhaps matching TRBD1 or TRBD2 (6 bases each). The clonotype originates from an adult woman who had mild COVID-19 (a few samples of this study predate the infection). Cell type and time point are not known. The specimen was PBMCs or a T cell subset sorted from them (not recorded which). CDR3 sequence reads: CASSLGIWGADGSYNEQFF. CDR3 DNA: TGCGCCAGCAGCTTGGGAATATGGGGGGCCGACGGCTCCTACAATGAGCAGTTCTTC. Full variable domain (remainder filled in from reference TRBV5-1 and TRBJ2-1): KAGVTQTPRYLIKTRGQQVTLSCSPISGHRSVSWYQQTPGQGLQFLFEYFSETQRNKGNFPGRFSGRQFSNSRSEMNVSTLELGDSALYLCASSLGIWGADGSYNEQFFGPGTRLTVL.